Listed below are T cell receptor beta chains from one sample, sequenced in a study of vaccination effects on CD4 cells after COVID-19. Using immunoSEQ multiplex PCR, the repertoire was profiled, and TCRdb retains in-frame clones only, with some absent. Of 25,000 to 30,000 clones in the sample, roughly 70% were seen once. Their antigens are not known. The input for sequencing was CD4+ T cells from PBMCs cultured with HCoV-NL63 spike peptides, taken after COVID-19 vaccination. The source is a human donor who received a COVID-19 vaccine. Each CDR3 is given with its conserved first and last residue. The order of the fields is CDR3 length, D gene, clone size, V gene, J gene, CDR3 protein, CDR3 DNA. The D gene is left open where the match is weak. Rows may omit the clone size; those that give it use once, few, many or a size class.

17,TRBD1,once,TRBV27,TRBJ1-5,CASSPGQGSYSNQPQHF,TGTGCCAGCAGTCCGGGACAGGGATCCTATAGCAATCAGCCCCAGCATTTT
15,TRBD1,.,TRBV27,TRBJ1-6,CASSPTGTGNSPLHF,TGTGCCAGCAGTCCAACCGGGACAGGGAATTCACCCCTCCACTTT
14,.,.,TRBV30,TRBJ2-1,CAWRGPGSLTEQFF,TGTGCCTGGAGAGGGCCGGGTTCTTTAACTGAGCAGTTCTTC
13,.,.,TRBV4-1,TRBJ2-7,CASRMIGEYEQYF,TGCGCCAGCAGAATGATTGGCGAGTACGAGCAGTACTTC
13,.,.,TRBV10-1,TRBJ2-4,CASSESGVGIQYF,TGCGCCAGCAGTGAGTCTGGGGTAGGGATTCAGTACTTC
15,TRBD2,.,TRBV5-5,TRBJ2-1,CASSVTSGRYNEQFF,TGTGCCAGCAGCGTAACTAGCGGGAGGTACAATGAGCAGTTCTTC
15,.,.,TRBV15,TRBJ1-2,CATSRAPVSSYGYTF,TGTGCCACCAGCAGAGCCCCCGTAAGTTCTTATGGCTACACCTTC
13,TRBD1,.,TRBV6-5,TRBJ1-1,CASRNRGNTEAFF,TGTGCCAGCAGGAACAGGGGAAACACTGAAGCTTTCTTT
15,.,.,TRBV7-9,TRBJ1-1,CASSPFEAGRPEAFF,TGTGCCAGCAGCCCGTTCGAGGCAGGGAGACCTGAAGCTTTCTTT
13,TRBD2,once,TRBV11-2,TRBJ2-7,CASSARLAYEQYF,TGTGCCAGCAGCGCAAGACTAGCTTACGAGCAGTACTTC
15,TRBD1,.,TRBV4-2,TRBJ2-5,CASSHGQGRQETQYF,TGTGCCAGCAGCCACGGACAGGGTAGACAAGAGACCCAGTACTTC
13,TRBD1,.,TRBV7-9,TRBJ2-1,CASSFRQGNEQFF,TGTGCCAGCAGCTTCCGACAGGGCAATGAGCAGTTCTTC
14,.,few,TRBV6-5,TRBJ2-1,CASGQGSTYNEQFF,TGTGCCAGCGGTCAGGGTAGCACCTACAATGAGCAGTTCTTC
12,.,.,TRBV3-1/TRBV3-2,TRBJ2-3,CASSQRVDTQYF,TGTGCCAGCAGCCAAAGGGTAGATACGCAGTATTTT
11,.,.,TRBV20-1,TRBJ1-2,CSARNSLGYTF,TGCAGTGCTAGAAACAGTTTGGGGTACACCTTC
15,TRBD1,.,TRBV6-1,TRBJ2-1,CASSEVGQGNNEQFF,TGTGCCAGCAGTGAAGTAGGACAGGGTAACAATGAGCAGTTCTTC
17,.,.,TRBV18,TRBJ2-3,CASSPQEFSGVADTQYF,TGTGCCAGCTCACCACAGGAATTTAGTGGGGTTGCAGATACGCAGTATTTT
12,.,few,TRBV15,TRBJ2-1,CATSTYYNEQFF,TGTGCCACCAGCACGTACTACAATGAGCAGTTCTTC
15,TRBD2,.,TRBV10-1,TRBJ2-7,CASHSGTSGVYEQYF,TGCGCCAGCCACTCGGGGACTAGCGGGGTCTACGAGCAGTACTTC
18,.,once,TRBV5-5,TRBJ2-4,CASSFRPVDGAGENIQYF,TGTGCCAGCAGCTTCCGCCCCGTTGACGGCGCCGGTGAAAACATTCAGTACTTC
15,TRBD1,.,TRBV6-5,TRBJ1-5,CASSYSRQGHQPQHF,TGTGCCAGCAGTTACTCGAGACAGGGTCATCAGCCCCAGCATTTT
17,TRBD2,few,TRBV4-1,TRBJ2-5,CASSQASTSGGFETQYF,TGCGCCAGCAGCCAAGCCTCGACTAGCGGGGGGTTTGAGACCCAGTACTTC
16,TRBD1,.,TRBV18,TRBJ1-2,CASSPSPRGTGDGYTF,TGTGCCAGCTCACCATCCCCTAGGGGGACAGGGGATGGCTACACCTTC
13,.,once,TRBV27,TRBJ2-1,CASSLVRGHEQFF,TGTGCCAGCAGTTTAGTCAGGGGTCATGAGCAGTTCTTC
15,.,once,TRBV6-5,TRBJ2-7,CASSYSGARTYEQYF,TGTGCCAGCAGTTACTCGGGAGCCCGCACCTACGAGCAGTACTTC
14,.,.,TRBV9,TRBJ2-3,CASSLRDSTDTQYF,TGTGCCAGCAGCCTGCGGGACTCCACAGATACGCAGTATTTT
15,.,.,TRBV2,TRBJ2-1,CASRQGSFSYNEQFF,TGTGCCAGCAGACAGGGATCGTTCTCCTACAATGAGCAGTTCTTC
15,.,.,TRBV2,TRBJ2-3,CASVELSSRTDTQYF,TGTGCCAGCGTGGAATTGTCTAGCCGGACAGATACGCAGTATTTT
14,TRBD1,.,TRBV6-2/TRBV6-3,TRBJ1-5,CASSKGGGNQPQHF,TGTGCCAGCAGTAAAGGGGGCGGCAATCAGCCCCAGCATTTT
15,.,few,TRBV5-1,TRBJ1-2,CASRPGTQANYGYTF,TGCGCCAGCAGACCCGGGACACAAGCTAACTATGGCTACACCTTC
14,.,few,TRBV2,TRBJ2-6,CASSVGSGANVLTF,TGTGCCAGCAGTGTAGGGTCTGGGGCCAACGTCCTGACTTTC
14,TRBD2,.,TRBV7-2,TRBJ2-1,CASSFLAGRGEQFF,TGTGCCAGCAGCTTCTTGGCAGGGAGGGGTGAGCAGTTCTTC
14,TRBD1,.,TRBV18,TRBJ2-1,CASSPERTGNEQFF,TGTGCCAGCTCACCGGAAAGGACAGGGAATGAGCAGTTCTTC
15,.,.,TRBV10-3,TRBJ1-6,CAITKGGGRNSPLHF,TGTGCCATCACCAAGGGGGGGGGCCGCAATTCACCCCTCCACTTT
15,TRBD1,few,TRBV3-1/TRBV3-2,TRBJ1-2,CASSQAQLDRDGYTF,TGTGCCAGCAGCCAGGCTCAACTGGACAGGGATGGCTACACCTTC
16,.,.,TRBV6-6,TRBJ2-7,CASSRRGGQREYEQYF,TGTGCCAGCAGCCGCCGTGGTGGCCAGCGAGAATACGAGCAGTACTTC
11,.,few,TRBV5-1,TRBJ2-7,CASKGETEQYF,TGCGCCAGCAAGGGAGAAACCGAGCAGTACTTC
16,TRBD2,.,TRBV18,TRBJ2-1,CASSPPTGLVSNEQFF,TGTGCCAGCTCACCACCGACGGGACTAGTATCCAATGAGCAGTTCTTC
17,.,.,TRBV19,TRBJ2-4,CASSIYGGGIAKNIQYF,TGTGCCAGTAGTATATATGGGGGCGGTATAGCCAAAAACATTCAGTACTTC
15,TRBD1,.,TRBV27,TRBJ1-5,CASRRQGASNQPQHF,TGTGCCAGCAGGAGACAGGGGGCGAGCAATCAGCCCCAGCATTTT
15,.,.,TRBV5-1,TRBJ2-3,CASSRDGSSTDTQYF,TGCGCCAGCAGCCGTGACGGTTCTAGCACAGATACGCAGTATTTT
15,.,.,TRBV3-1/TRBV3-2,TRBJ2-1,CASSSRDPTYNEQFF,TGTGCCAGCAGCAGCCGGGACCCGACCTACAATGAGCAGTTCTTC
15,.,.,TRBV6-5,TRBJ1-4,CASSYTTDLVGKLFF,TGTGCCAGCAGTTACACGACAGACCTGGTTGGAAAACTGTTTTTT
16,.,.,TRBV7-9,TRBJ2-3,CASTWLLTGGTDTQYF,TGTGCCAGCACCTGGCTTTTGACTGGGGGCACAGATACGCAGTATTTT
14,TRBD1,.,TRBV20-1,TRBJ1-6,CSASSGTGEPPLHF,TGCAGTGCTAGTTCCGGGACAGGCGAACCTCCCCTCCACTTT
14,.,few,TRBV11-2,TRBJ1-3,CASSLQQGRNTIYF,TGTGCCAGCAGCTTACAACAGGGACGAAACACCATATATTTT
14,.,.,TRBV10-3,TRBJ2-1,CAISVRDSANEQFF,TGTGCCATCAGTGTGCGGGACTCCGCAAATGAGCAGTTCTTC
14,.,once,TRBV19,TRBJ2-4,CASSGLQAKNIQYF,TGTGCCAGTAGTGGGTTGCAGGCCAAAAACATTCAGTACTTC
14,.,.,TRBV5-6,TRBJ2-3,CASSGGGPTDTQYF,TGTGCCAGCAGTGGGGGGGGGCCGACAGATACGCAGTATTTT
14,.,.,TRBV4-1,TRBJ2-7,CASSHETGGYEQYF,TGCGCCAGCAGCCATGAGACAGGAGGCTACGAGCAGTACTTC
15,TRBD1,.,TRBV5-1,TRBJ1-1,CASSFGTGLGTEAFF,TGCGCCAGCAGCTTCGGGACAGGGCTCGGCACTGAAGCTTTCTTT
15,TRBD2,.,TRBV29-1,TRBJ2-7,CSVSQQTSGSLEQYF,TGCAGCGTTTCCCAACAGACTAGCGGGAGTCTTGAGCAGTACTTC